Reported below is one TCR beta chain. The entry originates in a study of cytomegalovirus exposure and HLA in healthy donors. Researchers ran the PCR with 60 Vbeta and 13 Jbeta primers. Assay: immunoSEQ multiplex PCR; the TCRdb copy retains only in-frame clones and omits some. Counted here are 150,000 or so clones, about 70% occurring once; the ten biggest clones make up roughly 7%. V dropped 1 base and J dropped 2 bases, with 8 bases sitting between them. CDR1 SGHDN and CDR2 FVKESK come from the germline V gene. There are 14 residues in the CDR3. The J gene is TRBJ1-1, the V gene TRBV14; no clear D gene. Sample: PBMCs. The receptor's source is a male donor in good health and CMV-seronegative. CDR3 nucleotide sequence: TGTGCCAGCAGCCAAGTAGACATTAACACTGAAGCTTTCTTT. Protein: CASSQVDINTEAFF.